This TCR beta chain was sequenced during a study of blood T cell repertoires in COVID-19. The repertoire was sequenced with immunoSEQ multiplex PCR; TCRdb's copy has only in-frame clones and lacks some. The profile shows hundreds of thousands of clones, around 84% of them singletons. This CDR3 is 13 amino acids long. The ends were cut back, 8 bases at V and 5 bases at J, with 13 bases in the middle. The clonotype originates from a woman between 40 and 55 years old who had recovered from COVID-19. Sequencing was performed on PBMCs or T cells enriched from blood (not recorded which). V and J are TRBV12-3 or TRBV12-4 and TRBJ2-4; D is unclear. DNA of the CDR3: TGTGCCAGCTCCTTTGGGCCAGAAAACATTCAGTACTTC. This gives the protein CASSFGPENIQYF.